The present entry profiles one TCR beta chain with its context. The antigen is not known. This sample is part of a study of Ad26.COV2.S vaccination and SARS-CoV-2 variants. Study information: The Ad26.COV2.S arm of the COV1001 trial was where the donor was placed. Each vaccinee took Ad26.COV2.S intramuscularly, once or twice 56 days apart.

TCRdb's copy holds only in-frame clones and misses some; the assay was immunoSEQ multiplex PCR. The repertoire holds just under 250,000 clones, with roughly 90% as singletons. Study results and caveats: Recipients of either vaccine or placebo displayed similar breadth of non-spike TCRs.

Treatment meaning: around 19 received Ad26.COV2.S at low or high dose, single or two shots; five or six received placebo; per-sample allocation not given. Samples came from day 63 after the first vaccine or placebo injection. In Boston, the donor was an adult between 18-55 years of age. V lost 1 base, J lost 0 bases, and 11 bases lay in between. CDR3 length: 17 amino acids. The clonotype originates from a person between 18 and 65 years old who received the Ad26.COV2.S COVID-19 vaccine or a placebo. The V call is TRBV5-3, the J call TRBJ2-6, with no clear D. TRBV5-3 is annotated as an ORF whose role is uncertain. The material sequenced was peripheral blood, taken in a trial of Ad26.COV2.S vaccine versus placebo. The CDR3 protein is CARSLLTPSSGANVLTF. DNA for the CDR3: TGTGCCAGAAGCTTGCTGACACCAAGCTCTGGGGCCAACGTCCTGACTTTC.